This TCR beta chain was obtained from a study of breast tumors, draining lymph nodes, adjacent tissues. Breast cancer patients provided tissue from their axillary draining lymph nodes. In TCRdb, the multiplex PCR reads were re-called with MiXCR into one record per CDR3 protein. The sample records 150,000 to 250,000 distinct CDR3 sequences, 25% to 40% being singletons. Whole-study results and caveats: The lymph node origin of tumor T cells was framed as consistent with a hypothesis, not demonstrated. Tumors had less TCR diversity than lymph nodes, more than nontumor tissue. Tumor and nontumor repertoires were significantly more similar in luminal-like than in basal-like breast cancer. Data fit most tumor T cells coming from lymph node, expanding in tumor.

Trimming took off 2 bases at V and 3 bases at J, with 8 bases between the two ends. Germline CDR1 reads MNHEY; CDR2 reads SMNVEV (reference sequence). The CDR3 is made up of 13 amino acids. This clonotype was seen ten or more times. Its antigen is as yet unknown. The receptor was isolated from a female donor with breast cancer. Some clones in this sample may be carry-over from other donors' samples. The V and J genes are TRBV27 and TRBJ2-7; no clear D. Input material: axillary lymph node tissue. CDR3 bases: TGTGCCAGCAGTTTAGCCAGCTACTACGAGCAGTACTTC. This sequence encodes CASSLASYYEQYF.